Below are 5 T cell receptor beta chains sequenced from a single sample in a study of regulatory T cells in long-lasting Graves disease. To make TCR beta libraries, researchers used iRepertoire HTBI primers and Arm-PCR of CDR3 regions. TCRdb analysed the multiplex PCR reads with MiXCR anew, one entry per CDR3 protein. Of 450,000 to 500,000 distinct CDR3 sequences in the sample, 15% to 20% are singletons; the top ten hold 10% to 15%. The time point: newly diagnosed GD, antithyroid drugs for less than 3 months. The authors made the TCR library using RNA they extracted from PBMCs. These records were also assigned to another study, of T cells in Graves' hyperthyroidism and ophthalmopathy.

This specimen consisted of peripheral blood mononuclear cells (PBMCs), obtained at new diagnosis, from a patient treated with antithyroid drugs. The receptors were gathered from a man in his forties or fifties with Graves disease.

This clonotype appeared many times. At one end, the junction sequence differs from germline, possibly due to a read error. V is TRBV5-1 and J is TRBJ1-1, with D possibly matching TRBD1 (6 bases). CDR3 length: 14 residues. In germline, CDR1 is SGHRS, CDR2 YFSETQ. CDR3 sequence: CASSSTGISAEAFF. DNA for the CDR3: TGTGCCAGCAGCTCCACAGGGATCTCGGCTGAAGCTTTCTTT.

The chain carries TRBV28 and TRBJ2-7; D might be TRBD2 (5 bases). With 7 bases removed from V and 3 bases from J, the gap between germline ends came to 16 bases. Germline loops: CDR1 MDHEN, CDR2 SYDVKM. The CDR3 totals 14 residues. As DNA, the CDR3 is TGTGCCAGCACTATGGGAGTCCTTTTCTACGAGCAGTACTTC. It codes for CASTMGVLFYEQYF.

This clonotype occurred many times. DNA of the CDR3: TGTGCCAGCAGTTTACTGGATAGCAATGAGCAGTTCTTC. As protein: CASSLLDSNEQFF. The rearrangement links TRBV28 to TRBJ2-1; D unresolved. The CDR3 totals 13 residues. V lost 2 bases, J lost 6 bases, and 8 bases lay in between. Germline-derived CDR1 and CDR2 are MDHEN and SYDVKM. The full variable domain, rest sourced from reference TRBV28 and TRBJ2-1, is DVKVTQSSRYLVKRTGEKVFLECVQDMDHENMFWYRQDPGLGLRLIYFSYDVKMKEKGDIPEGYSVSREKKERFSLILESASTNQTSMYLCASSLLDSNEQFFGPGTRLTVL.

Many counts were recorded for this clonotype. V and J are TRBV30 and TRBJ2-7, with a weak D call TRBD1 (6 bases). CDR1 is GTSNPN, CDR2 SVGIG, per germline (reference sequence). Deletions cut 0 bases from V and 2 bases from J, with 11 bases between. CDR3 size: 14 residues. The CDR3 bases are TGTGCCTGGAGTGTACTTGGGGGCCCCTACGAGCAGTACTTC. Residues: CAWSVLGGPYEQYF.

This clonotype was counted at least ten times. The J gene is TRBJ2-7, the V gene TRBV29-1; 10 bases line up with TRBD1. The CDR3 covers 14 residues. CDR1 SQVTM and CDR2 ANQGSEA come from the germline V gene. J was trimmed by 2 bases and V by 3 bases; bases with no gene match: 4. Here the CDR3 reads CSVEGQGPTYEQYF. In DNA, the CDR3 is TGCAGCGTTGAGGGACAGGGGCCTACCTACGAGCAGTACTTC.